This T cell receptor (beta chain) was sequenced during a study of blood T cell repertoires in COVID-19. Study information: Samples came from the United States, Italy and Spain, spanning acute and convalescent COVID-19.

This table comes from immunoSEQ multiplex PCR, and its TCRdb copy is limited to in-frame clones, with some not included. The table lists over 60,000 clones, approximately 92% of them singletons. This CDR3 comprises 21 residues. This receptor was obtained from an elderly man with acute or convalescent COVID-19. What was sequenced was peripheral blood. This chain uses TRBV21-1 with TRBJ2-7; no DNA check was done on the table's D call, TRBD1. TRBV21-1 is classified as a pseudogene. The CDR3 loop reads CASGGQGARKLSGGSFHEQYF. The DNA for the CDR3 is TGTGCCAGCGGAGGACAGGGGGCGCGAAAACTCAGTGGGGGCTCTTTTCACGAGCAGTACTTC.